The sequence of this T cell receptor beta chain was determined in a study of CD8+CD57+ T cells in acquired aplastic anemia (dated by TCRdb to the late 2010s). Turning to the overall study: A mean of about 3.2 ug of DNA, ranging from roughly 0.17 to 30 ug, was extracted from sorted CD4+ and CD8+ cells. CD8+CD57+ expansion was defined as a frequency above the mean frequency observed in healthy subjects. Results the study describes overall, beyond this receptor: Fewer than 30 CD8+ CDR3 sequences were found in both patients and controls but appeared to be highly expressed in patients and within the immunodominant clones of the patients. CD8+ Simpson's diversity did not differ significantly between patients and healthy controls (P=0.060).

Expansion of CD8+CD57+ cells had been shown by flow cytometry in the patients chosen for sequencing. Severe acquired aplastic anemia was diagnosed in all patients according to International Study of Aplastic Anemia and Agranulocytosis and Camitta criteria. No patient had received any therapy when blood was sampled. The study deep-sequenced TCR repertoires of sorted CD4+ and CD8+ blood T cells from severe aplastic anemia patients and healthy subjects. Patients were enrolled under clinicaltrials.gov protocols 00001620, 01623167, 00001397, 00071045, 00081523 and 00961064 in the USA. Ficoll-Paque density gradient centrifugation was used to isolate peripheral blood mononuclear cells. Before DNA was extracted, CD4+ and CD8+ T cells were sorted using either FACS or magnetic beads. TCR beta VDJ combination and CDR3 sequence profiling used genomic DNA as the template. TCR repertoire sequencing was run on an Illumina HiSeq 2000. The paper's processing steps were these. TRBV/TRBJ rearrangement plots, CDR3 size and DJ length profiles, and Simpson's diversity index were used to assess repertoires. The most abundant DNA sequence in the deep sequencing data was taken as the immunodominant clone. CDR3 amino acid sequences were screened for sharing across subjects and compared with published repertoires and the VDJdb database. TCRdb itself trimmed the public reads at Q25 with fastp, ran MiXCR and retained productive beta chains. Rows are combined by CDR3 protein, so each entry shows the most common genes and DNA. TCRdb, rather than the study authors, made the V and J calls. Across this sample there are around 290,000 distinct CDR3 sequences, with approximately 58% seen only once. Of the sample, 1.3% is held by the ten largest clones.

The CDR3 covers 15 residues, taking in both the cysteine and the phenylalanine. Just CDR3 DNA is preserved here, 45 bases in frame from base 1. For CDR1 and CDR2, the germline V gene lists SQVTM and ANQGSEA. In the case of this clonotype: Its antigen remains unidentified. A read error may produce the germline difference seen at one junction end.

Sequenced input: sorted CD4+, CD8+, or CD8+CD57+ T cells (not recorded which) from PBMCs. The chain employs TRBV29-1 and TRBJ2-3; 11 of the junction bases match TRBD1. The sequence was collected from a human donor with aplastic anemia. The base sequence is TGCAGCGTTGAAGCGGGGGACAGGGGGGCAGATACGCAGTATTTC. Its coded protein is CSVEAGDRGADTQYF.